The text below deals with one TCR beta chain. No antigen is known for it. Other DNA sequences within the sample encode an identical CDR3. This sample is part of a study of identifying expanded T cells in peripheral blood. Overall study results and limits: Over about two and four weeks, about 15 and 18 clones changed, versus 1.2 between replicates.

Sequencing was performed with immunoSEQ multiplex PCR; in TCRdb, only in-frame clones are kept and a portion is missing. The table includes 80,000 or so clones, 84% detected once. V lost 4 bases, J lost 1 base, and 7 bases lay in between. The CDR3 is 13 amino acids. The germline gives CDR1 SGHRS, CDR2 YFSETQ. This clonotype originated in a person between 18 and 69 years old in good health. V usage is TRBV5-1 and J usage is TRBJ2-3, with TRBD1 as a possible D gene (5 bases). The specimen was blood. CDR3 in amino acids: CASSGQGTDTQYF. The CDR3, as DNA: TGCGCCAGCAGCGGACAAGGCACAGATACGCAGTATTTT.